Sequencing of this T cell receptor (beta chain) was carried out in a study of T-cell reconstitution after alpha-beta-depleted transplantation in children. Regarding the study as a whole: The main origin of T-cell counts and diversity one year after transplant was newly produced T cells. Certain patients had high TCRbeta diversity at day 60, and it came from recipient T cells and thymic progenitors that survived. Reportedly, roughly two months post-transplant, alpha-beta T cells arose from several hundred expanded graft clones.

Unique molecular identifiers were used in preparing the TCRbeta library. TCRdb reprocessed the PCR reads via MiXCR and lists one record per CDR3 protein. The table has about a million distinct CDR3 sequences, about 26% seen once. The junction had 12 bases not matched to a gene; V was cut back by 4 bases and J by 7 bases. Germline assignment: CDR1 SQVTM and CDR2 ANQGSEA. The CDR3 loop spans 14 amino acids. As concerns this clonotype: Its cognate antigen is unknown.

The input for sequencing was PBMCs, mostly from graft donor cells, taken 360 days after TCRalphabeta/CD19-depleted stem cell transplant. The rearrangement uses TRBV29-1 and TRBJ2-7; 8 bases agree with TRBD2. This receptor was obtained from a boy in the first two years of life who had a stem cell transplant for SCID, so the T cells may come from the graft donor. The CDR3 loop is CSVAYGRAPGEQYF. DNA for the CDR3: TGCAGCGTTGCTTACGGGAGGGCCCCAGGGGAGCAGTACTTC.